Listed here is a single T cell receptor beta chain. A junction end diverges from the germline sequence, so it may reflect a read error. The CDR3 runs to 12 residues. Germline lookup yields CDR1 SNHLY and CDR2 FYNNEI. This entry belongs to a study of T cell changes during pregnancy in multiple sclerosis. This table comes from immunoSEQ multiplex PCR, and its TCRdb copy is limited to in-frame clones, with some not included. The sample holds about 40,000 clones, roughly 90% seen once. The genes are TRBV2 and TRBJ1-3; possibly TRBD1 for D (6 bases). The sequenced material came from PBMCs (not recorded whether the cells were cultured). This TCR came from a female donor with multiple sclerosis, enrolled in a pregnancy study. CDR3 nucleotides: TGTGCCAGCAGTGAAAACAGGGACTTTTCCCGTTTT. Protein: CASSENRDFSRF.